Below are 9 T cell receptor beta chains sequenced from a single sample in a study of T-cell reconstitution after alpha-beta-depleted transplantation in children. As it was prepared, the TCRbeta library received unique molecular identifiers. One entry per CDR3 protein, called by TCRdb with MiXCR from the PCR reads. This sample has hundreds of thousands of distinct CDR3 sequences, with around 15% found just once. Material: PBMCs, mostly from graft donor cells, obtained 360 days after TCRalphabeta/CD19-depleted stem cell transplant. The receptor source for this set is a boy under two years old who had a stem cell transplant for Wiskott-Aldrich syndrome, so the T cells may come from the graft donor.

The CDR3 loop reads CASSPWGSGSIRYNEQFF. Written as DNA, the CDR3 is TGTGCCAGCAGTCCTTGGGGTAGCGGGAGTATAAGGTACAATGAGCAGTTCTTC. The chain recombines TRBV27 with TRBJ2-1; 9 positions match TRBD2. Germline trimming cut 5 bases from V and 4 bases from J; bases unmatched to any gene: 15. This CDR3 region has 18 residues. The germline gives CDR1 MNHEY, CDR2 SMNVEV (reference sequence).

In this sample, this clonotype turned up many times. In DNA, the CDR3 is TGTGCCAGCACCCTAGGGGGATCCTACGAGCAGTACTTC. Amino acid sequence: CASTLGGSYEQYF. This chain uses TRBV12-3 or TRBV12-4 with TRBJ2-7, with D perhaps matching TRBD1 (6 bases). The CDR3 runs 13 residues. The germline V and J ends were trimmed by 7 bases and 1 base, with 11 bases remaining between them.

This chain uses TRBV11-1 with TRBJ2-7; D possibly matches TRBD1 or TRBD2 (5 bases each). V shed 4 bases and J shed 2 bases, with 24 bases lying between them. The CDR3 is made up of 18 amino acids. Looked up from germline, CDR1 is SGHAT and CDR2 is FQDESV (reference sequence). The DNA for the CDR3 is TGTGCCAGCAGCTCACCCTCACCTCGTGGGGCCGGGACCTACGAGCAGTACTTC. It specifies CASSSPSPRGAGTYEQYF.

This clonotype has only one observation. The V and J genes are TRBV24-1 and TRBJ2-2, with D tentatively TRBD2 (5 bases). This CDR3 spans 17 amino acids. The V gene lost 0 bases and the J gene lost 4 bases, with 14 bases spanning the gap. The germline V gene encodes CDR1 KGHDR and CDR2 SFDVKD. The CDR3 coding sequence is TGTGCCACCAGTGATTTGCGCGGGTCGGGAATCACCGGGGAGCTGTTTTTT. This translates into CATSDLRGSGITGELFF.

This clonotype was seen only a few times. The chain uses TRBV29-1 and TRBJ2-3; the D is unclear. V shed 6 bases and J shed 0 bases, with 10 bases lying between them. The CDR3 is made up of 13 amino acids. Germline-derived CDR1 and CDR2 are SQVTM and ANQGSEA. CDR3 sequence: CSVCLGSTDTQYF. CDR3 DNA: TGCAGCGTGTGCTTGGGTAGCACAGATACGCAGTATTTT.

The chain carries TRBV7-2 and TRBJ2-7; the D gene is possibly TRBD2 (6 bases). Trimming removed 0 bases from V and 4 bases from J, with 13 bases in between. The CDR3 runs to 15 residues. The germline V gene encodes CDR1 SGHTA and CDR2 FQGNSA. The CDR3 DNA reads as TGTGCCAGCAGCTTAGCGCAGACTAGTAGGTACGAGCAGTACTTC. Translating gives CASSLAQTSRYEQYF.

This chain joins TRBV18 and TRBJ2-7; D call uncertain. Trimming left V 3 bases short and J 2 bases short, with 11 bases between. Germline values: CDR1 KGHSH, CDR2 LQKENI. The CDR3 totals 14 residues. In DNA form, the CDR3 reads TGTGCCAGCTCACCGGTGGGGATTCCCTACGAGCAGTACTTC. Its protein product is CASSPVGIPYEQYF. The full variable domain, its missing parts supplied by reference TRBV18 and TRBJ2-7, is NAGVMQNPRHLVRRRGQEARLRCSPMKGHSHVYWYRQLPEEGLKFMVYLQKENIIDESGMPKERFSAEFPKEGPSILRIQQVVRGDSAAYFCASSPVGIPYEQYFGPGTRLTVT.

The chain recombines TRBV6-5 with TRBJ2-7, with D tentatively TRBD2 (6 bases). The germline gives CDR1 MNHEY, CDR2 SVGAGI. The CDR3 covers 14 residues. Trimming removed 2 bases from V and 8 bases from J, with 16 bases in between. CDR3 DNA sequence: TGTGCCAGCAGTTACCTAGCGCGGGACGGCAAGCAGTACTTC. Protein: CASSYLARDGKQYF.

This clonotype was recorded at least ten times. The junction departs from the called germline gene at one end, perhaps through a read error. The chain is built from TRBV5-1 and TRBJ2-1; 8 bases map to TRBD2. The CDR3 extends over 14 amino acids. Germline values: CDR1 SGHRS, CDR2 YFSETQ. CDR3 sequence (DNA): TGTGCCAGCAGTTTAGGACTAGCCGGCAATGAGCAGTTCTTC. It encodes CASSLGLAGNEQFF.